This T cell receptor (beta chain) came from a study of T-cell reconstitution after alpha-beta-depleted transplantation in children. V was shortened by 1 base and J by 1 base, with 10 bases between the two germline ends. The CDR3 runs to 15 residues. Unique molecular identifiers were used to barcode this TCRbeta library. TCRdb independently ran MiXCR on the PCR reads; one entry per CDR3 protein. The sample includes fewer than 250,000 distinct CDR3 sequences, approximately 8% of them seen just once. Study-wide points: Newly produced T cells mostly provided counts and TCRbeta diversity after one year, as hyperexpanded clones declined. Elevated TCRbeta diversity at day 60 was traced, in some patients, to surviving recipient T cells and thymic progenitors.

This clonotype was recorded at least ten times. Its target is unknown. The chain joins TRBV12-3 or TRBV12-4 to TRBJ2-5; no clear D. Sequenced material: PBMCs, mostly from graft donor cells, taken 180 days after TCRalphabeta/CD19-depleted stem cell transplant. This TCR derives from a male patient between 5 and 17 years old who had a stem cell transplant for acute lymphoblastic leukemia, so the T cells may come from the graft donor. The CDR3: CASSLVAGFQETQYF. The CDR3 DNA reads TGTGCCAGCAGTTTAGTGGCCGGGTTCCAAGAGACCCAGTACTTC.